This T cell receptor beta chain was retrieved from a study of T cell clonality in common variable immunodeficiency. Study-wide results and limits: Common variable immunodeficiency TCR beta sequences reportedly had fewer deletions and N-nucleotide insertions. Links between repertoire features and CVID complications were heterogeneity-limited.

The germline gives CDR1 DFQATT, CDR2 SNEGSKA (reference sequence). The CDR3 extends over 16 amino acids. J lost 2 bases, V lost 3 bases, and 10 bases had no gene match. Blood samples were heparinized, 5 to 8 ml per donor. This clone turned up a few times. As yet, its antigen is unknown. The read gets to within 3 residues of the CDR3 end, and the germline J gene fills in the rest. The table came from immunoSEQ multiplex PCR; TCRdb's copy has only in-frame clones and leaves some out. The sample contains about 34,000 clones, none of them singletons. This TCR was recovered from a human donor with common variable immunodeficiency. The sample comprised peripheral blood mononuclear cells. The chain couples TRBV20-1 to TRBJ2-5; 9 bases map to TRBD2. The sequenced CDR3 bases are TGCAGTGCTAGGGGGTTTGGCGGGAGGGCTCAAGAGACC. It translates to CSARGFGGRAQET. The full-length CDR3 reads as CSARGFGGRAQETQYF.